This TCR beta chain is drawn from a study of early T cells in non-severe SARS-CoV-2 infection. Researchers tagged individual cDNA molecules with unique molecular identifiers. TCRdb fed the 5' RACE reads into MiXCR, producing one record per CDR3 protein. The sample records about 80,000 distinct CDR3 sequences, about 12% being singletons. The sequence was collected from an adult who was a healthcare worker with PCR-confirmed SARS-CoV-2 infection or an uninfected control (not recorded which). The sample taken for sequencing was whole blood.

This chain's CDR3 is CASSGRSSMNTEAFF. The CDR3 DNA follows: TGTGCCAGCAGCGGCCGGTCCTCTATGAACACTGAAGCTTTCTTT. The V call is TRBV9, the J call TRBJ1-1; D uncertain. The CDR3 is 15 residues long. V lost 3 bases to trimming and J lost 0 bases, with 12 bases between them. The germline CDR1 and CDR2 sequences are SGDLS and YYNGEE.